A selection of T cell receptor beta chains follows, all from one sample in a study of shared clonotypes between healthy human individuals. The repertoire was sequenced with immunoSEQ multiplex PCR; TCRdb's copy has only in-frame clones and lacks some. The sample yields some 2,500,000 clones, 80% to 95% seen once. Sequences were obtained from naive CD4+ T cells from PBMCs. The receptors stem from a man between 18 and 29 years old in good health. Some clones in this sample may be carry-over from other donors' samples. CDR3s include the opening cysteine and the closing phenylalanine or tryptophan. The D gene is left open where the match is weak. Size tells how often a clone was seen (once, few, many) or the class of an expanded clone, and some rows leave it out.

V gene: TRBV11-3
D gene: .
J gene: TRBJ2-1
clone size: .
CDR3 DNA: TGTGCCAGCAGCTTCCAACAGGGCAATGAGCAGTTCTTC
CDR3 protein: CASSFQQGNEQFF

V gene: TRBV28
D gene: .
J gene: TRBJ2-1
clone size: once
CDR3 DNA: TGTGCCAGCAGCTTGTGGACGGGGACCTACAATGAGCAGTTCTTC
CDR3 protein: CASSLWTGTYNEQFF

V gene: TRBV7-2
D gene: .
J gene: TRBJ2-1
clone size: once
CDR3 DNA: TGTGCCAGCAGCCGCACTTACAATGAGCAGTTCTTC
CDR3 protein: CASSRTYNEQFF

V gene: TRBV27
D gene: TRBD2
J gene: TRBJ2-5
clone size: .
CDR3 DNA: TGTGCCAGCAGTTTATCCCGGGGGGTGACCCAGTACTTC
CDR3 protein: CASSLSRGVTQYF

V gene: TRBV10-2
D gene: .
J gene: TRBJ1-1
clone size: .
CDR3 DNA: TGCGCCAGCAGTGATAGGGCAGGGGCGAACACTGAAGCTTTCTTT
CDR3 protein: CASSDRAGANTEAFF

V gene: TRBV5-1
D gene: .
J gene: TRBJ1-2
clone size: .
CDR3 DNA: TGCGCCAGCAGCTTGATGTCGGTGGGGCAGGGTTTTGGCTACACCTTC
CDR3 protein: CASSLMSVGQGFGYTF

V gene: TRBV6-5
D gene: .
J gene: TRBJ2-1
clone size: once
CDR3 DNA: TGTGCCAGCAGCCGAATGACAGGTTACAATGAGCAGTTCTTC
CDR3 protein: CASSRMTGYNEQFF

V gene: TRBV5-1
D gene: TRBD2
J gene: TRBJ2-7
clone size: .
CDR3 DNA: TGCGCCAGCAGCTCGTTAGCGGGAGCCTACGAGCAGTACTTC
CDR3 protein: CASSSLAGAYEQYF

V gene: TRBV5-1
D gene: .
J gene: TRBJ2-1
clone size: .
CDR3 DNA: TGCGCCAGCAGCTTGAACCCGGCAGCCTCCTCCTACAATGAGCAGTTCTTC
CDR3 protein: CASSLNPAASSYNEQFF

V gene: TRBV4-2
D gene: .
J gene: TRBJ2-2
clone size: .
CDR3 DNA: TGTGCCAGCAGCCAAGCTGGGAGTACCACCGGGGAGCTGTTTTTT
CDR3 protein: CASSQAGSTTGELFF

V gene: TRBV5-1
D gene: .
J gene: TRBJ2-5
clone size: .
CDR3 DNA: TGCGCCAGCAGCTTGGGCGGGTTAGGGGAGACCCAGTACTTC
CDR3 protein: CASSLGGLGETQYF

V gene: TRBV10-3
D gene: .
J gene: TRBJ1-1
clone size: .
CDR3 DNA: TGTGCCATCAAGGCGAGGGAGATGAACACTGAAGCTTTCTTT
CDR3 protein: CAIKAREMNTEAFF

V gene: TRBV7-2
D gene: TRBD1
J gene: TRBJ1-2
clone size: .
CDR3 DNA: TGTGCCAGCAGCACCCCGGGACAGGGAAACTATGGCTACACCTTC
CDR3 protein: CASSTPGQGNYGYTF

V gene: TRBV6-6
D gene: TRBD1
J gene: TRBJ1-4
clone size: .
CDR3 DNA: TGTGCCAGCAGTTCCGGGACAGGACCCGAAAAACTGTTTTTT
CDR3 protein: CASSSGTGPEKLFF

V gene: TRBV18
D gene: .
J gene: TRBJ1-5
clone size: .
CDR3 DNA: TGTGCCAGCTCACCGACTACAGCCGTAGGGGTCTTCAATCAGCCCCAGCATTTT
CDR3 protein: CASSPTTAVGVFNQPQHF

V gene: TRBV28
D gene: .
J gene: TRBJ1-2
clone size: .
CDR3 DNA: TGTGCCAGCAGTTTACACGGCCAACCCTATGGCTACACCTTC
CDR3 protein: CASSLHGQPYGYTF

V gene: TRBV27
D gene: TRBD1
J gene: TRBJ2-7
clone size: .
CDR3 DNA: TGTGCCAGCAGTTTATTCAGGGGGCGCGAGCAGTACTTC
CDR3 protein: CASSLFRGREQYF

V gene: TRBV30
D gene: TRBD1
J gene: TRBJ2-7
clone size: .
CDR3 DNA: TGTGCCTGGAGTGTACTCCAGGGGGCAGGCTACGAGCAGTACTTC
CDR3 protein: CAWSVLQGAGYEQYF

V gene: TRBV28
D gene: .
J gene: TRBJ2-5
clone size: .
CDR3 DNA: TGTGCCAGCGATCATCCCGGGGAGACCCAGTACTTC
CDR3 protein: CASDHPGETQYF

V gene: TRBV19
D gene: TRBD1
J gene: TRBJ1-1
clone size: .
CDR3 DNA: TGTGCCAGTAGTAAAACCGGGACAGTTAACACTGAAGCTTTCTTT
CDR3 protein: CASSKTGTVNTEAFF